These 18 T cell receptor beta chains were all obtained from the same sample, sequenced in a study of technical replicates of blood from several donors. Libraries were prepared by immunoSEQ multiplex PCR; TCRdb keeps only in-frame clonotypes and omits some of them. The repertoire holds tens of thousands of clones, around 93% seen once, with around 0.42% in the top ten. The sample taken for sequencing was T cells isolated from PBMCs. The receptors originated from a human donor in good health.

The V call is TRBV6-5, the J call TRBJ2-1; D ambiguous. This CDR3 has 16 residues. From germline, CDR1 is MNHEY and CDR2 SVGAGI. Trimming took off 2 bases at V and 0 bases at J, with 11 bases between the two ends. CDR3 DNA sequence: TGTGCCAGCAGTTACAGTATCCTTAGCTCCTACAATGAGCAGTTCTTC. Translation gives CASSYSILSSYNEQFF.

J is TRBJ2-3 and V is TRBV9; TRBD2 matches at 11 bases. CDR3 length: 16 residues. J lost 4 bases, V lost 0 bases, and 4 bases had no gene match. Germline values: CDR1 SGDLS, CDR2 YYNGEE. For the CDR3, the DNA is TGTGCCAGCAGCGTAGTCCTAGCGGGAGGCTCAGATACGCAGTATTTT. It codes for CASSVVLAGGSDTQYF. The full variable domain, its missing parts supplied by reference TRBV9 and TRBJ2-3, is DSGVTQTPKHLITATGQRVTLRCSPRSGDLSVYWYQQSLDQGLQFLIQYYNGEERAKGNILERFSAQQFPDLHSELNLSSLELGDSALYFCASSVVLAGGSDTQYFGPGTRLTVL.

The chain uses TRBV4-3 and TRBJ1-1; perhaps TRBD1 as D (5 bases). Germline V lookup: CDR1 LGHNA, CDR2 YSLEER. Trimming stripped 3 bases from V and 3 bases from J, with 8 bases between. The CDR3 contains 13 residues. This CDR3 reads CASSQTVYTEAFF. The CDR3 DNA follows: TGCGCCAGCAGCCAGACAGTGTACACTGAAGCTTTCTTT.

The chain recombines TRBV11-3 with TRBJ1-1; D uncertain. CDR3 size: 14 residues. Looked up from germline, CDR1 is SGHNT and CDR2 is YENEEA. Trimming took off 5 bases at V and 4 bases at J, with 14 bases between the two ends. The CDR3 reads CASSPLRGGTEAFF. CDR3 DNA sequence: TGTGCCAGCAGCCCCCTCCGGGGTGGCACTGAAGCTTTCTTT.

This clone came up once. V is TRBV5-6 and J is TRBJ2-7; TRBD2 aligns across 15 bases. There are 17 residues in the CDR3. CDR1 and CDR2 (germline): SGHDT, YYEEEE. After removal of 4 bases from V and 4 bases from J, the junction contained 9 bases not matched to a gene. CDR3 region: CASSLGTSGRWLYEQYF. The CDR3 nucleotides read TGTGCCAGCAGCCTAGGGACTAGCGGGAGGTGGCTTTACGAGCAGTACTTC.

The genes are TRBV11-2 and TRBJ1-4; 8 bases fit TRBD1. Germline lookup yields CDR1 SGHAT and CDR2 FQNNGV. V lost 0 bases and J lost 6; bases outside the gene matches: 0. This CDR3 region has 14 residues. The CDR3 is CASSLDRGHEKLFF. The CDR3 DNA follows: TGTGCCAGCAGCTTAGACAGGGGGCATGAAAAACTGTTTTTT.

The chain links TRBV12-5 to TRBJ2-1, with 9 bases lining up with TRBD1. CDR1 LGHNT and CDR2 FRNRAP come from the germline V gene. The CDR3 sequence is 16 residues long. V gave up 0 bases and J gave up 9 bases; unmatched junction bases: 9. The CDR3 protein is CASGLVQGAGLGEQFF. DNA for the CDR3: TGTGCTAGTGGTTTGGTACAGGGGGCAGGTCTAGGTGAGCAGTTCTTC.

J is TRBJ2-1 and V is TRBV5-4; 9 bases align to TRBD2. The CDR3 contains 14 residues. The germline CDR1 and CDR2 sequences are SGHNT and YYREEE (reference sequence). Trimming took 4 bases from V and 10 from J; bases not matched to a gene: 9. CDR3 loop: CASSPFSGSKEQFF. DNA for the CDR3: TGTGCCAGCAGCCCCTTTAGCGGGAGCAAGGAGCAGTTCTTC.

The chain uses TRBV5-6 and TRBJ1-5; 7 bases are a match to TRBD1. The CDR3 runs 16 residues. V gave up 3 bases and J gave up 5 bases; unmatched junction bases: 11. Germline CDR1 is SGHDT and CDR2 is YYEEEE. The CDR3 is CASSSGGTAHYQPQHF. The CDR3 nucleotides are TGTGCCAGCAGCTCCGGAGGGACAGCCCATTATCAGCCCCAGCATTTT.

The rearrangement joins TRBV5-4 to TRBJ2-7; 9 positions agree with TRBD2. J gave up 2 bases and V 2 bases, and 8 bases lay outside the gene matches. Per germline, CDR1 SGHNT and CDR2 YYREEE (reference sequence). This CDR3 has 16 residues. The CDR3 region is CASSLGGAGGAYEQYF. DNA of the CDR3: TGTGCCAGCAGCTTAGGAGGAGCGGGAGGAGCCTACGAGCAGTACTTC. The complete variable domain, with remaining parts taken from reference TRBV5-4 and TRBJ2-7, reads ETGVTQSPTHLIKTRGQQVTLRCSSQSGHNTVSWYQQALGQGPQFIFQYYREEENGRGNFPPRFSGLQFPNYSSELNVNALELDDSALYLCASSLGGAGGAYEQYFGPGTRLTVT.

As for this clone: Other DNA sequences from this sample encode an identical CDR3 as well. The CDR3 region is CASSLGRGSYEQYF. The CDR3 DNA reads as TGTGCCAGCAGCTTAGGGCGGGGGTCCTACGAGCAGTACTTC. J is TRBJ2-7 and V is TRBV11-2; 7 bases fit TRBD2. Germline V gives CDR1 SGHAT, CDR2 FQNNGV. The CDR3 runs 14 residues. The junction had 1 base not matched to a gene; V was cut back by 1 base and J by 1 base.

The V call is TRBV9, the J call TRBJ1-1; TRBD1 might be the D (5 bases). Trimming removed 3 bases from V and 5 bases from J, with 14 bases in between. The CDR3 is 14 amino acids. Germline V CDR1 and CDR2: SGDLS, YYNGEE. CDR3 coding DNA: TGTGCCAGCAGCGCCGGGTGGGGGGGAACTGAAGCTTTCTTT. It is translated as CASSAGWGGTEAFF.

The V gene is TRBV10-3, the J gene TRBJ2-7, with TRBD1 matching over 7 bases. CDR1 is ENHRY, CDR2 SYGVKD, per germline. The CDR3 spans 14 residues. After removal of 3 bases from V and 5 bases from J, the junction contained 7 bases not matched to a gene. In DNA form, the CDR3 reads TGTGCCATCAGTGACGGGACAGAGCTAGACGAGCAGTACTTC. It codes for CAISDGTELDEQYF.

The CDR3: CASSRDSGGQYEQFF. The CDR3 nucleotides are TGTGCCAGCAGCCGAGACAGCGGGGGGCAATATGAGCAGTTCTTC. The chain couples TRBV7-9 to TRBJ2-1; 9 bases are shared with TRBD2. J lost 8 bases, V lost 5 bases, and 10 bases had no gene match. The CDR3 is 15 residues long. Germline V gene data show CDR1 as SEHNR and CDR2 as FQNEAQ (reference sequence).

The genes are TRBV19 and TRBJ2-2; 7 bases are shared with TRBD1. CDR3 length: 15 residues. V was clipped by 10 bases and J by 0 bases; unmatched bases: 8. CDR1 and CDR2 (germline): LNHDA, SQIVND (reference sequence). The DNA of the CDR3 is TGTGCCACCCAGCAAGGACAGGCGAACACCGGGGAGCTGTTTTTT. This gives the protein CATQQGQANTGELFF.

V and J are TRBV30 and TRBJ2-7; D is ambiguous. This CDR3 has 11 residues. V was shortened by 7 bases and J by 2 bases, with 9 bases between the two germline ends. Germline lookup yields CDR1 GTSNPN and CDR2 SVGIG (reference sequence). The CDR3 spells CASETPYEQYF. The CDR3, as DNA: TGTGCCTCAGAAACCCCCTACGAGCAGTACTTC.

The rearrangement joins TRBV19 to TRBJ2-7; 10 nucleotides line up with TRBD1. V lost 3 bases and J lost 5; bases outside the gene matches: 4. The CDR3 covers 14 residues. Germline values: CDR1 LNHDA, CDR2 SQIVND (reference sequence). CDR3 protein: CASSMLGQGNEQYF. The CDR3 nucleotides read TGTGCCAGTAGTATGCTGGGACAGGGGAACGAGCAGTACTTC. Drawing the rest from reference TRBV19 and TRBJ2-7, the complete variable domain is DGGITQSPKYLFRKEGQNVTLSCEQNLNHDAMYWYRQDPGQGLRLIYYSQIVNDFQKGDIAEGYSVSREKKESFPLTVTSAQKNPTAFYLCASSMLGQGNEQYFGPGTRLTVT.

This sequence joins TRBV5-1 and TRBJ1-2; 7 bases agree with TRBD1. Germline V gives CDR1 SGHRS, CDR2 YFSETQ. The CDR3 length is 16 residues. V shed 3 bases and J 4 bases; nucleotides not matched to a gene: 12. CDR3 bases: TGCGCCAGCAGCTCCACCACATCCGGGACAGCCTATGGCTACACCTTC. It encodes CASSSTTSGTAYGYTF.